A single sample is the source of the 24 T cell receptor beta chains below, sequenced in a study of T-cell memory formation after mild COVID-19. TCRdb ran MiXCR on the 5' RACE reads and lists one entry per CDR3 protein. The sample comprises 430,000 or so distinct CDR3 sequences, roughly 25% of which are singletons, and around an eighth rests with the top ten. Sequencing was carried out using PBMCs or a T cell subset sorted from them (not recorded which). These receptor sequences come from an adult woman who had mild COVID-19 (a few samples of this study predate the infection). Cell type and time point are not known.

This clonotype has only a few counts. The rearrangement links TRBV11-3 to TRBJ2-1; 9 nucleotides match TRBD1. With V trimmed by 5 bases and J by 4 bases, 6 bases remained unmatched. The CDR3 totals 15 residues. Germline-derived CDR1 and CDR2 are SGHNT and YENEEA. The CDR3 region has the DNA TGTGCCAGCAGCAGCCGGGACAGGGATTACAATGAGCAGTTCTTC. Translating it yields CASSSRDRDYNEQFF.

The chain is built from TRBV7-6 and TRBJ2-3; D might be TRBD2 (5 bases). CDR3 size: 16 residues. Trimming took off 4 bases at V and 4 bases at J, with 18 bases between the two ends. Germline V gene lookup returns CDR1 SGHVS and CDR2 FNYEAQ. CDR3 sequence reads: CASSYLLGPTADTQYF. The CDR3 DNA follows: TGTGCCAGCAGCTACCTACTAGGCCCCACGGCAGATACGCAGTATTTT.

The chain recombines TRBV5-1 with TRBJ2-3; D ambiguous. Germline lookup yields CDR1 SGHRS and CDR2 YFSETQ. V lost 0 bases to trimming and J lost 2 bases, with 13 bases between them. The CDR3 totals 16 residues. The CDR3 reads CASSLVLGPNTDTQYF. In DNA, the CDR3 is TGCGCCAGCAGCTTGGTATTAGGACCTAACACAGATACGCAGTATTTT.

This clonotype was observed a few times. This chain uses TRBV7-9 with TRBJ1-4, with TRBD1 matching 8 bases. V was clipped by 5 bases and J by 3 bases; unmatched bases: 5. This CDR3 is built from 15 residues. In germline, CDR1 is SEHNR, CDR2 FQNEAQ (reference sequence). The CDR3 DNA is TGTGCCAGCAGCCAGCAGGGGGCGGCTAATGAAAAACTGTTTTTT. This codes for CASSQQGAANEKLFF.

The V gene is TRBV13, the J gene TRBJ2-1; perhaps TRBD1 as D (5 bases). The length of the CDR3 is 14 residues. The germline CDR1 and CDR2 sequences are PRHDT and FYEKMQ (reference sequence). The V gene lost 5 bases and the J gene lost 9 bases, with 17 bases spanning the gap. The CDR3 loop is CASSPHFFDSEQFF. CDR3 nucleotide sequence: TGTGCCAGCAGCCCTCATTTCTTCGACAGTGAGCAGTTCTTC.

The chain joins TRBV4-3 to TRBJ2-7; D uncertain. Per germline, CDR1 LGHNA and CDR2 YSLEER. The V end lost 1 base, the J end lost 4 bases, and 14 bases lay between the germline ends. The CDR3 spans 15 residues. CDR3 residues: CASSQGPPYKYEQYF. CDR3 nucleotide sequence: TGCGCCAGCAGCCAAGGTCCCCCCTACAAATACGAGCAGTACTTC.

V and J are TRBV6-4 and TRBJ2-6; D call uncertain. In germline, CDR1 is MRHNA, CDR2 SNTAGT. Trimming took off 2 bases at V and 0 bases at J, with 5 bases between the two ends. The CDR3 length is 15 residues. The chain's CDR3 is CASSDTSSGANVLTF. The CDR3 DNA sequence: TGTGCCAGCAGTGACACCAGCTCTGGGGCCAACGTCCTGACTTTC.

The CDR3 DNA reads as TGCGCCAGCAGCCGACCGGGACAAGAAAACACTGAAGCTTTCTTT. Translating gives CASSRPGQENTEAFF. The chain joins TRBV4-1 to TRBJ1-1; the D gene is possibly TRBD1 (6 bases). This CDR3 contains 15 residues. Looked up from germline, CDR1 is MGHRA and CDR2 is YSYEKL. Trimming removed 4 bases from V and 2 bases from J, with 14 bases in between.

This clonotype appeared a single time. V is TRBV6-8 and J is TRBJ2-6; 7 nucleotides agree with TRBD1. Germline lookup yields CDR1 MNHGY and CDR2 SAAAGT. Losses at the gene ends were 2 bases for V and 0 bases for J; bases not matched to a gene: 10. This CDR3 region has 19 residues. The CDR3 sequence: CASSYENRDRASGANVLTF. The CDR3 DNA reads as TGTGCCAGCAGTTACGAGAACCGGGACAGAGCCTCTGGGGCCAACGTCCTGACTTTC.

In this sample, this clonotype turned up a few times. This chain connects TRBV5-4 to TRBJ2-1, with 12 bases lining up with TRBD2. The germline CDR1 and CDR2 sequences are SGHNT and YYREEE (reference sequence). After removal of 4 bases from V and 10 bases from J, the junction contained 9 bases not matched to a gene. CDR3 size: 15 residues. CDR3 residues: CASSQGLAGNSEQFF. The CDR3 DNA is TGTGCCAGCAGCCAAGGACTAGCGGGGAACTCGGAGCAGTTCTTC.

The chain carries TRBV6-1 and TRBJ2-2; D may be TRBD1 (6 bases). Trimming removed 1 base from V and 5 bases from J, with 20 bases in between. Germline-derived CDR1 and CDR2 are MNHNS and SASEGT. CDR3 size: 18 residues. In DNA form, the CDR3 reads TGTGCCAGCAGTGAAGGAGAAGAGGACAGATTATGGACCGGGGAGCTGTTTTTT. Protein: CASSEGEEDRLWTGELFF.

The chain recombines TRBV5-6 with TRBJ1-1; no reliable D call. The CDR3 spans 12 residues. Looked up from germline, CDR1 is SGHDT and CDR2 is YYEEEE. The V gene lost 4 bases and the J gene lost 5 bases, with 9 bases spanning the gap. Here the CDR3 reads CASSGMGTEAFF. CDR3 nucleotide sequence: TGTGCCAGCAGCGGAATGGGGACTGAAGCTTTCTTT.

In its sample, this clonotype was seen once. V gene TRBV27 combines with J gene TRBJ2-7; D gene uncertain. Trimming left V 6 bases short and J 3 bases short, with 12 bases between. The germline gives CDR1 MNHEY, CDR2 SMNVEV (reference sequence). The CDR3 is made up of 13 amino acids. The CDR3 protein is CASSPPDYYEQYF. CDR3 nucleotides: TGTGCCAGCAGCCCTCCGGATTACTACGAGCAGTACTTC.

Only a few counts were recorded for this clonotype. The chain couples TRBV9 to TRBJ1-6; TRBD1 aligns across 8 bases. The CDR3 contains 14 residues. Germline trimming cut 4 bases from V and 10 bases from J; bases unmatched to any gene: 7. The germline gives CDR1 SGDLS, CDR2 YYNGEE. The CDR3 DNA follows: TGTGCCAGCAGCCACGGGACAGGCGGATCACCCCTCCACTTT. This gives the protein CASSHGTGGSPLHF.

V and J are TRBV29-1 and TRBJ1-4; no reliable D call. The CDR3 runs 11 residues. Trimming left V 4 bases short and J 7 bases short, with 7 bases between. Germline CDR1 SQVTM, CDR2 ANQGSEA. CDR3 nucleotides: TGCAGCGTTGGCAGTGGTGAAAAACTGTTTTTT. It is translated as CSVGSGEKLFF.

This clonotype has more than one count but fewer than ten. The V call is TRBV5-1, the J call TRBJ1-2; tentative D call: TRBD1 (5 bases). This CDR3 contains 12 residues. Germline loops: CDR1 SGHRS, CDR2 YFSETQ. V was cut by 3 bases and J by 8 bases, with 11 bases left in between. For the CDR3, the DNA is TGCGCCAGCAGCTCCTCGACAGAGGGCTACACCTTC. It is translated as CASSSSTEGYTF.

This clonotype was picked up a small number of times. The rearrangement links TRBV12-3 or TRBV12-4 to TRBJ1-1; possible D gene TRBD1, 6 bases. This CDR3 contains 14 residues. V was pared by 6 bases and J by 4 bases, with 15 bases between. CDR3 in amino acids: CASSPDRRGTEAFF. The DNA for the CDR3 is TGTGCCAGCAGCCCGGACAGACGAGGCACTGAAGCTTTCTTT.

By sample share, this clonotype is large. V gene TRBV29-1 combines with J gene TRBJ2-5; 9 bases fit TRBD1. CDR3 size: 12 residues. Germline-derived CDR1 and CDR2 are SQVTM and ANQGSEA. Germline trimming cut 7 bases from V and 5 bases from J; bases unmatched to any gene: 5. Written as DNA, the CDR3 is TGCAGCGCCACAGGGGGCAAGGAGACCCAGTACTTC. The encoded protein is CSATGGKETQYF.

This clonotype was seen a handful of times. V gene TRBV9 combines with J gene TRBJ2-3; 7 bases are a match to TRBD2. J lost 1 base, V lost 0 bases, and 5 bases had no gene match. The germline gives CDR1 SGDLS, CDR2 YYNGEE. CDR3 length: 16 residues. Written as DNA, the CDR3 is TGTGCCAGCAGCGTAGACGGGGGGAGTCGCACAGATACGCAGTATTTT. Its translation is CASSVDGGSRTDTQYF.

V gene TRBV5-5 combines with J gene TRBJ1-2; 8 nucleotides agree with TRBD1. Germline lookup yields CDR1 SGHKS and CDR2 YYEKEE (reference sequence). V gave up 4 bases and J gave up 5 bases; unmatched junction bases: 7. The CDR3 consists of 14 residues. In nucleotides, the CDR3 is TGTGCCAGCAGCGGGACAGGTTTAAAGTATGGCTACACCTTC. Protein product: CASSGTGLKYGYTF.

The rearrangement links TRBV7-6 to TRBJ2-6; perhaps TRBD1 as D (5 bases). Trimming shortened V by 4 bases and J by 0 bases, and 10 bases separated the two germline ends. The V gene's germline CDR1 is SGHVS and CDR2 FNYEAQ. The CDR3 sequence is 16 residues long. The CDR3 coding sequence is TGTGCCAGCAGCTCCACTACAGGCTCTGGGGCCAACGTCCTGACTTTC. Its translation: CASSSTTGSGANVLTF.

This chain joins TRBV20-1 and TRBJ1-5; D remains unclear. Germline V gives CDR1 DFQATT, CDR2 SNEGSKA (reference sequence). The CDR3 consists of 12 residues. Between the trimmed V and J ends, which lost 3 bases and 6 bases, there was a span of 9 bases. The DNA of the CDR3 is TGCAGTGCTAGCGCTGCCACTCAGCCCCAGCATTTT. Encoded protein: CSASAATQPQHF.

The chain uses TRBV4-1 and TRBJ2-3, with 8 bases that match TRBD1. This CDR3 region has 15 residues. Germline trimming cut 3 bases from V and 5 bases from J; bases unmatched to any gene: 7. Looked up from germline, CDR1 is MGHRA and CDR2 is YSYEKL. CDR3 amino acids: CASSQVPGGGDTQYF. Written as DNA, the CDR3 is TGCGCCAGCAGCCAGGTACCAGGGGGCGGAGATACGCAGTATTTT.

J is TRBJ2-2 and V is TRBV5-1; tentative D call: TRBD1 (5 bases). The CDR3 consists of 14 residues. CDR1 is SGHRS, CDR2 YFSETQ, per germline. Trimming pared 2 bases from V and 6 bases from J, leaving 11 bases between. The CDR3 here is CASSFVSQAGELFF. CDR3 DNA sequence: TGCGCCAGCAGCTTCGTATCACAGGCCGGGGAGCTGTTTTTT.